The rows below give T cell receptor beta chains drawn from one sample of a study of blood T cell repertoires in COVID-19. Using immunoSEQ multiplex PCR, the repertoire was profiled, and TCRdb retains in-frame clones only, with some absent. The repertoire holds approximately 350,000 clones, approximately 87% seen once, with under 6.5% in the top ten. The specimen sequenced was peripheral blood. The receptor set was obtained from a woman in her forties or fifties with COVID-19, enrolled during active disease. The CDR3 runs from the conserved cysteine through the conserved F or W. D genes are given only for firm matches.

v_call	d_call	j_call	cdr3_aa
TRBV11-2	.	TRBJ2-7	CASSLLVKSGDYEQYF
TRBV18	TRBD1	TRBJ2-1	CASSPAGTGVGEQFF
TRBV18	TRBD1	TRBJ2-7	CASSPTGNYEQYF
TRBV19	.	TRBJ2-5	CASRTSIGGQETQYF
TRBV5-1	.	TRBJ1-3	CASRPGAGASGNTIYF
TRBV5-6	.	TRBJ1-2	CASSTIGGARGYTF
TRBV18	TRBD1	TRBJ1-2	CASSSRSTGQESGGYTF
TRBV14	.	TRBJ1-1	CASSLQGYMYAFF
TRBV6-5	.	TRBJ1-5	CASSPDRVKSPQHF
TRBV6-5	TRBD1	TRBJ2-3	CASTRQGRGTDTQYF
TRBV29-1	TRBD1	TRBJ2-7	CSAAGGRSYEQYF
TRBV19	TRBD1	TRBJ1-5	CASSRTGGGQPQHF
TRBV14	.	TRBJ2-7	CASSQEIAPYEQYF
TRBV14	.	TRBJ2-7	CASSQVAVAYEQYF
TRBV6-5	.	TRBJ2-1	CASGQINEQFF
TRBV7-6	.	TRBJ2-1	CASSLAGSRSYNEQFF
TRBV6-5	TRBD2	TRBJ2-7	CASSYSLAGGYEQYF
TRBV4-1	TRBD1	TRBJ2-7	CASSQGDRVRYEQYF
TRBV5-6	TRBD2	TRBJ2-7	CASSSRGVFSYEQYF
TRBV7-8	TRBD2	TRBJ2-7	CASSSSSGTSGIFPYEQYF
TRBV19	TRBD1	TRBJ1-2	CASKRTGYGYTF
TRBV27	.	TRBJ1-2	CASSLSSRGRNYGYTF
TRBV20-1	TRBD1	TRBJ1-1	CSAPDREAFF
TRBV4-2	.	TRBJ1-1	CASSQADRPTAFF
TRBV6-4	.	TRBJ1-4	CASSDRRNEKLFF
TRBV5-6	TRBD1	TRBJ2-2	CASSLDRGKTGELFF
TRBV13	.	TRBJ2-6	CASSFQGTGANVLTF
TRBV14	.	TRBJ2-1	CASSQDLYLWQFF
TRBV5-1	TRBD1	TRBJ1-1	CASSLSTGGRAEAFF
TRBV5-1	.	TRBJ1-3	CASSSTGSTGNTIYF
TRBV11-2	TRBD1	TRBJ1-6	CASSHGQGAYNSPLHF
TRBV7-6	.	TRBJ1-2	CASSSYRVGYTF
TRBV19	TRBD2	TRBJ2-1	CASSVLAGAVNEQFF
TRBV7-6	TRBD1	TRBJ1-1	CASSSPRSQGAVEAFF
TRBV4-1	.	TRBJ1-1	CASSRKDRENTEAFF
TRBV4-1	.	TRBJ2-7	CASSQQPANGYEQYF
TRBV20-1	TRBD2	TRBJ2-3	CSASAAGGRTDTQYF
TRBV4-1	.	TRBJ2-2	CASSQVSRDSTGELFF
TRBV29-1	.	TRBJ2-7	CSVVVRQSSYEQYF
TRBV12-5	TRBD2	TRBJ2-1	CASGLVRGGRVPSEQFF
TRBV7-9	.	TRBJ1-4	CASSFGGAISNEKLFF
TRBV11-3	TRBD2	TRBJ2-5	CASSPIASGIETQYF
TRBV9	TRBD1	TRBJ2-7	CASSVVPPPRQGPTSGAYEQYF
TRBV9	.	TRBJ2-1	CASSVTGTQTYNEQFF
TRBV9	.	TRBJ1-2	CASSVGSGNYGYTF
TRBV7-9	.	TRBJ1-2	CASSYTGPRDGYTF
TRBV28	.	TRBJ2-1	CASTHQGLGNEQFF
TRBV12-2	.	TRBJ1-1	CASRFLYRNEAFF
TRBV30	.	TRBJ2-2	CAWSTTRTGELFF
TRBV13	TRBD2	TRBJ2-1	CASSPGGAGVPYNEQFF